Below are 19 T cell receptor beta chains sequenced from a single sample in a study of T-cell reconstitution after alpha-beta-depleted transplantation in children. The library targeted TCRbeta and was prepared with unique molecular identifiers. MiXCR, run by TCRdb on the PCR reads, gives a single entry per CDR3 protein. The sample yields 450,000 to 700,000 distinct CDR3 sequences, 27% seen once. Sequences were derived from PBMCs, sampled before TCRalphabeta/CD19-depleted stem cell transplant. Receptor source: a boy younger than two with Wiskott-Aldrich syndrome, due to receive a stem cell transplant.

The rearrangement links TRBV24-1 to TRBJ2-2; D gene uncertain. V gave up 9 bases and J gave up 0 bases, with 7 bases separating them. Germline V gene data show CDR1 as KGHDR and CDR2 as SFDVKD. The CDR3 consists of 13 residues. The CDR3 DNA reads TGTGCCACCGAAGGTTCGAACACCGGGGAGCTGTTTTTT. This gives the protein CATEGSNTGELFF.

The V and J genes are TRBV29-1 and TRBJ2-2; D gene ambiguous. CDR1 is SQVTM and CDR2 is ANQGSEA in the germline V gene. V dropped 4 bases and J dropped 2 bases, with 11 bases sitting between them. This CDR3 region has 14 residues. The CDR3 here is CSVVLEDNTGELFF. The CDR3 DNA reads TGCAGCGTTGTTCTAGAGGACAACACCGGGGAGCTGTTTTTT.

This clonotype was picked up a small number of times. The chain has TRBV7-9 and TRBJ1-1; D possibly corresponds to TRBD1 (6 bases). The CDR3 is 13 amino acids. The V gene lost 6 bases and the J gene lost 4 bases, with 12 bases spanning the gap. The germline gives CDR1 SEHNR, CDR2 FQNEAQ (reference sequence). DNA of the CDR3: TGTGCCAGCAGTCACAGGGTTTTCACTGAAGCTTTCTTT. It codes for CASSHRVFTEAFF.

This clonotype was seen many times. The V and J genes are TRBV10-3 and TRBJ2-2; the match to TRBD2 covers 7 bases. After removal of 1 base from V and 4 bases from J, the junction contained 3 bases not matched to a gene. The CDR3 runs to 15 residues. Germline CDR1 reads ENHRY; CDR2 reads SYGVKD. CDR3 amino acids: CAISEFLAGTGELFF. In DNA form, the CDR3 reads TGTGCCATCAGTGAGTTTTTAGCGGGCACCGGGGAGCTGTTTTTT.

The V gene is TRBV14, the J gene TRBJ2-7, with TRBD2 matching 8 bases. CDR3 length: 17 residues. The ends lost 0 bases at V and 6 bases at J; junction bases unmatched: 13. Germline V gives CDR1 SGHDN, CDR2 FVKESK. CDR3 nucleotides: TGTGCCAGCAGCCAAGATATACCGGGACTAGGAACCTCCGAGCAGTACTTC. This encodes CASSQDIPGLGTSEQYF.

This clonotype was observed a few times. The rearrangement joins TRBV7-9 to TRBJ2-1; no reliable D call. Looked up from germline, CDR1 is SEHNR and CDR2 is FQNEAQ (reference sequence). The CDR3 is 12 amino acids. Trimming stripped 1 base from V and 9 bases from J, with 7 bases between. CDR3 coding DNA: TGTGCCAGCAGCTTAGTTCCGGCTGAGCAGTTCTTC. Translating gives CASSLVPAEQFF. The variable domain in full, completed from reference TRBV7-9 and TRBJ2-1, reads DTGVSQNPRHKITKRGQNVTFRCDPISEHNRLYWYRQTLGQGPEFLTYFQNEAQLEKSRLLSDRFSAERPKGSFSTLEIQRTEQGDSAMYLCASSLVPAEQFFGPGTRLTVL.

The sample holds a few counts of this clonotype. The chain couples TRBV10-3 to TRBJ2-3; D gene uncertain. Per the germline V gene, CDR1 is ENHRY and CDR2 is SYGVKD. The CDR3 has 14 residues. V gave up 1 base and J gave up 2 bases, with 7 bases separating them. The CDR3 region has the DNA TGTGCCATCAGTGAGTGGACGATCACAGATACGCAGTATTTT. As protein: CAISEWTITDTQYF.

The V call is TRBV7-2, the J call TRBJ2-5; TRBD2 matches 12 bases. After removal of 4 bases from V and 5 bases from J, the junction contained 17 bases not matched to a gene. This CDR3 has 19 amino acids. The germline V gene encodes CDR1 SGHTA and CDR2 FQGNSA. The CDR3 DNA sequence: TGTGCCAGCAGCTCAGCGAGGGTGTGGCCTAGCGGGAGGGCCGAGACCCAGTACTTC. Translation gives CASSSARVWPSGRAETQYF.

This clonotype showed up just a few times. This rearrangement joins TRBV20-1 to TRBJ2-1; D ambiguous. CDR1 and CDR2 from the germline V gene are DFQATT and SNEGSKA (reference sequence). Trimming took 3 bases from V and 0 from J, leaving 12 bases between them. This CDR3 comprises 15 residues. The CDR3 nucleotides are TGCAGTGCTAGTTCTCATTCCAGCTCCTACAATGAGCAGTTCTTC. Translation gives CSASSHSSSYNEQFF.

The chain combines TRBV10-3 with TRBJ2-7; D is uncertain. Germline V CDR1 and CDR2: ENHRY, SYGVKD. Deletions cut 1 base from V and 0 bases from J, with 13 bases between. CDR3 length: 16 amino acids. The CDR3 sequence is CAISEFNGPSSYEQYF. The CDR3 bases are TGTGCCATCAGTGAGTTTAACGGGCCAAGCTCCTACGAGCAGTACTTC.

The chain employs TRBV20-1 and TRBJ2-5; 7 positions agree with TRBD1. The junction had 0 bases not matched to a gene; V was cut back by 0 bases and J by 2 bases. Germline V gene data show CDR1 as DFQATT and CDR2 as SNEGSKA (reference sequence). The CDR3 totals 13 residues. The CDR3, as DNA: TGCAGTGCTAGAGAGGGACAGCAAGAGACCCAGTACTTC. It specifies CSAREGQQETQYF.

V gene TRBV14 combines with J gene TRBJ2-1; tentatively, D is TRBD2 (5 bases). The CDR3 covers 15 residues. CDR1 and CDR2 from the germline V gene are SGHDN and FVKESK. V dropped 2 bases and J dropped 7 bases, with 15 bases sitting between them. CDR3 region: CASSQREFLGNEQFF. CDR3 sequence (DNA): TGTGCCAGCAGCCAAAGGGAGTTTCTAGGAAATGAGCAGTTCTTC.

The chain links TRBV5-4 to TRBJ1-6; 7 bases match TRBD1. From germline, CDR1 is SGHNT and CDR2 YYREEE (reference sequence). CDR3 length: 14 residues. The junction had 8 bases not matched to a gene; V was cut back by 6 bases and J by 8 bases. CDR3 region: CASTGAGGDSPLHF. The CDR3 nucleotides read TGTGCCAGCACAGGGGCAGGGGGGGATTCACCCCTCCACTTT.

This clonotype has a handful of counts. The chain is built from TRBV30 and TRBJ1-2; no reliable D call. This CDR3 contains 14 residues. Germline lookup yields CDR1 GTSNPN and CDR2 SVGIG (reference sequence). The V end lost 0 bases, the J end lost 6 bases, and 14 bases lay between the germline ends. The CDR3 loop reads CAWSVRRRKDGYTF. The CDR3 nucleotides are TGTGCCTGGAGTGTACGCAGGCGAAAGGATGGCTACACCTTC. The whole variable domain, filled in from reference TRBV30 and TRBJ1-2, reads SQTIHQWPATLVQPVGSPLSLECTVEGTSNPNLYWYRQAAGRGLQLLFYSVGIGQISSEVPQNLSASRPQDRQFILSSKKLLLSDSGFYLCAWSVRRRKDGYTFGSGTRLTVV.

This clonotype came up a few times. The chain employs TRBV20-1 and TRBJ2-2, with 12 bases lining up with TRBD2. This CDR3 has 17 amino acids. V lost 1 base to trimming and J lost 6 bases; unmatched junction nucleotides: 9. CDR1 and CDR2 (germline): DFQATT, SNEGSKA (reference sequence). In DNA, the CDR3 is TGCAGTGCTAGAGGGCGTCGACTAGCGGGAGTCTCCGGGGAGCTGTTTTTT. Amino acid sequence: CSARGRRLAGVSGELFF.

CDR3 DNA sequence: TGTGCCAGCAGTTTGCTGGGGAATGGCTACACCTTC. It translates to CASSLLGNGYTF. The chain joins TRBV12-3 or TRBV12-4 to TRBJ1-2; D is undetermined. This CDR3 is 12 amino acids long. V was trimmed by 3 bases and J by 6 bases, leaving 8 bases between them.

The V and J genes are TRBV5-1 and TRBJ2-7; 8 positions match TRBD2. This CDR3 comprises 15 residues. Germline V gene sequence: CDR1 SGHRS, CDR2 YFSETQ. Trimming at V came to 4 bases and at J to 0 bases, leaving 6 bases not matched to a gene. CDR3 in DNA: TGCGCCAGCAGCCGGGAGGGGAAGAGCTCCTACGAGCAGTACTTC. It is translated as CASSREGKSSYEQYF.

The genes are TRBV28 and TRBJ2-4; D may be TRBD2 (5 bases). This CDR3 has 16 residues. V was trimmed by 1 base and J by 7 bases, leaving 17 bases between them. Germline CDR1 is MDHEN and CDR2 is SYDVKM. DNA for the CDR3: TGTGCCAGCAGTTTATACAGCGGAAGCTTTCCTAACATTCAGTACTTC. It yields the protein CASSLYSGSFPNIQYF.

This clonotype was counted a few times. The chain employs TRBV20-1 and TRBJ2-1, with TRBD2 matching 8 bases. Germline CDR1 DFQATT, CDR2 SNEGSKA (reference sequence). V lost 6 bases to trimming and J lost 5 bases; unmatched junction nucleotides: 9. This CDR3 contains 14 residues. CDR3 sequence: CSAAGAGAHNEQFF. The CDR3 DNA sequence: TGCAGTGCGGCCGGAGCGGGAGCTCACAATGAGCAGTTCTTC.